A selection of T cell receptor beta chains follows, all from one sample in a study of T cells in Graves' hyperthyroidism and ophthalmopathy. Using its own MiXCR run on the multiplex PCR reads, TCRdb lists one record per CDR3 protein. The data contain a few hundred thousand distinct CDR3 sequences, around 25% of them singletons. Sequencing was performed on blood. The receptors come from a man in his fifties with Graves' hyperthyroidism. Both conserved end residues are part of each CDR3. The D gene is left open where the match is weak. Clone size appears in some rows only: once, few, many, or a class for an expanded clone.

d_call	v_call	clone_size	cdr3_length	j_call	cdr3_nt	cdr3_aa
-	TRBV20-1	-	15	TRBJ2-1	TGCAGTGCTAACACTGTCGGGAGTGCCTACAATGAGCAGTTCTTC	CSANTVGSAYNEQFF
-	TRBV7-3	many	13	TRBJ2-5	TGTGCCAGCAGCTTAAACGCCAAAGAGACCCAGTACTTC	CASSLNAKETQYF
TRBD2	TRBV10-3	-	12	TRBJ2-7	TGTGCCACGGGACTAGCGAGTTACGAGCAGTACTTC	CATGLASYEQYF
-	TRBV12-3/TRBV12-4	few	15	TRBJ1-3	TGTGCCAGCAGTTTAAGGCCAGGGCCTGGAAACACCATATATTTT	CASSLRPGPGNTIYF
TRBD1	TRBV28	many	15	TRBJ2-7	TGTGCCAGCAGTTTAATACAGGGGTACGCCTACGAGCAGTACTTC	CASSLIQGYAYEQYF
-	TRBV12-3/TRBV12-4	many	12	TRBJ2-1	TGTGCCAGCAGTTTACGGGGCTTTGAGCAGTTCTTC	CASSLRGFEQFF
TRBD2	TRBV3-1	few	16	TRBJ2-5	TGTGCCAGCAGCCGTCCGACTAGCGGAAACCAAGAGACCCAGTACTTC	CASSRPTSGNQETQYF
-	TRBV7-9	few	12	TRBJ1-1	TGTGCCAGCAGAAGTAGGGAAACTGAAGCTTTCTTT	CASRSRETEAFF
TRBD2	TRBV5-1	-	20	TRBJ2-1	TGCGCCAGCAGCAAACAGCCGGGACTAGCGGCACCCTACCCCAACAATGAGCAGTTCTTC	CASSKQPGLAAPYPNNEQFF
-	TRBV6-1	-	11	TRBJ2-2	TGTGCCAGTGACAAGTCCGGGGAGCTGTTTTTT	CASDKSGELFF
-	TRBV3-1	once	17	TRBJ2-3	TGTGCCAGCAGCCAAGAGGGGACTTCCACGAGCACAGATACGCAGTATTTT	CASSQEGTSTSTDTQYF
TRBD2	TRBV18	few	15	TRBJ2-1	TGTGCCAGCTCACCACCGGGACTAGGGGTTGATGAGCAGTTCTTC	CASSPPGLGVDEQFF
TRBD1	TRBV3-1	-	13	TRBJ2-2	TGTGCCAGCGGCCATCGACAGGGTTGGGAGCTGTTTTTT	CASGHRQGWELFF
TRBD2	TRBV27	-	15	TRBJ2-5	TGTGCCAGCAGCCATATAGCGGGAGACGGGGAGACCCAGTACTTC	CASSHIAGDGETQYF
TRBD1	TRBV11-3	few	14	TRBJ1-1	TGTGCCAGCAGCCCGACAGGGGCGAACACTGAAGCTTTCTTT	CASSPTGANTEAFF
TRBD1	TRBV6-2/TRBV6-3	-	15	TRBJ2-5	TGTGCCAGCAGTGCGTCCGGGACAGGGGACGAGACCCAGTACTTC	CASSASGTGDETQYF
TRBD2	TRBV14	-	18	TRBJ2-3	TGTGCCAGCAGCCTCGTGCGCGGGACTAAACTCCATGGAGATACGCAGTATTTT	CASSLVRGTKLHGDTQYF
-	TRBV28	-	13	TRBJ2-5	TGTGCCAGCAGTTTTGACCGACGGGAGACCCAGTACTTC	CASSFDRRETQYF